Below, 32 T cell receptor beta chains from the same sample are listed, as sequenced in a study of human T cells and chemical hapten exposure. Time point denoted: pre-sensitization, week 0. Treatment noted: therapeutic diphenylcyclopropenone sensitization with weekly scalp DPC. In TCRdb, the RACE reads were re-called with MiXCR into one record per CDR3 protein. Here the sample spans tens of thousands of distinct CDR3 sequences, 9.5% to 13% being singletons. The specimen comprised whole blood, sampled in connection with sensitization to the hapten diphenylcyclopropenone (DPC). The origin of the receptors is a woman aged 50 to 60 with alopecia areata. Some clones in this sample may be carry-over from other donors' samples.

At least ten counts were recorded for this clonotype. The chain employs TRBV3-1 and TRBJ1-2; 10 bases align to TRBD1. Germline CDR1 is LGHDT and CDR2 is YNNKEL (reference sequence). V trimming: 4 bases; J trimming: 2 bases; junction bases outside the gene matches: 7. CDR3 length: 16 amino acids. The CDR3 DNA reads TGTGCCAGCAGCCGACAGGGGGCTTATGGAAACTATGGCTACACCTTC. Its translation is CASSRQGAYGNYGYTF. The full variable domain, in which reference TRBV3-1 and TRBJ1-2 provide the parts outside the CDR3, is DTAVSQTPKYLVTQMGNDKSIKCEQNLGHDTMYWYKQDSKKFLKIMFSYNNKELIINETVPNRFSPKSPDKAHLNLHINSLELGDSAVYFCASSRQGAYGNYGYTFGSGTRLTVV.

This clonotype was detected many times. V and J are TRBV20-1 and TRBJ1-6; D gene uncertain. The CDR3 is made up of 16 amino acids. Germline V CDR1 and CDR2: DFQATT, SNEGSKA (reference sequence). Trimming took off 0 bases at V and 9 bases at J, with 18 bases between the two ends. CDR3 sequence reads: CSARDLEGGLGSPLHF. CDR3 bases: TGCAGTGCTAGAGATCTCGAGGGAGGATTAGGTTCACCCCTCCACTTT.

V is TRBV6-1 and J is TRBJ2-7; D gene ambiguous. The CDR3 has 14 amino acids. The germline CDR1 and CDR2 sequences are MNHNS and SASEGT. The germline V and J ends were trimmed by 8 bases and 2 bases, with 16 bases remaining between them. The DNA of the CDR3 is TGTGCCAGCCTTCCGGGCAGTGCAACCTACGAGCAGTACTTC. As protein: CASLPGSATYEQYF.

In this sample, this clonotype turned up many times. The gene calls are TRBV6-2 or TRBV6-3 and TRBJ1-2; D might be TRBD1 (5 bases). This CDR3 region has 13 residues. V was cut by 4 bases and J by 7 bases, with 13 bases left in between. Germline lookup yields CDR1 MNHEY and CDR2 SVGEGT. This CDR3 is CASSSTGGGGYTF. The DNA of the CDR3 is TGTGCCAGCAGTTCCACAGGAGGCGGTGGCTACACCTTC.

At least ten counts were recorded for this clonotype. The CDR3: CASSPRTGKNTEAFF. The CDR3 DNA follows: TGTGCCAGCAGCCCTCGGACAGGGAAGAACACTGAAGCTTTCTTT. V gene TRBV7-6 combines with J gene TRBJ1-1; 8 bases align to TRBD1. Germline CDR1 and CDR2: SGHVS and FNYEAQ. CDR3 size: 15 residues. After removal of 5 bases from V and 1 base from J, the junction contained 6 bases not matched to a gene. The variable domain in full, completed from reference TRBV7-6 and TRBJ1-1, reads GAGVSQSPRYKVTKRGQDVALRCDPISGHVSLYWYRQALGQGPEFLTYFNYEAQQDKSGLPNDRFSAERPEGSISTLTIQRTEQRDSAMYRCASSPRTGKNTEAFFGQGTRLTVV.

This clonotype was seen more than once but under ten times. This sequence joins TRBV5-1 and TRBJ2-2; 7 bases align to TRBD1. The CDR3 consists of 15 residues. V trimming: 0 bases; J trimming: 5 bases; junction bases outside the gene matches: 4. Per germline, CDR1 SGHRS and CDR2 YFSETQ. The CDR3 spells CASSLGQGLTGELFF. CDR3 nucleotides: TGCGCCAGCAGCTTGGGACAGGGCCTTACCGGGGAGCTGTTTTTT.

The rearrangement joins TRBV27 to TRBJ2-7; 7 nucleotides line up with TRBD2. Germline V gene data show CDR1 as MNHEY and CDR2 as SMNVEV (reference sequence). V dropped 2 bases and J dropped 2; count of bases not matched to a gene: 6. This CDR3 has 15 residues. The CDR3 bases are TGTGCCAGCAGTTTAGCGGGGGTCGGTCCCTACGAGCAGTACTTC. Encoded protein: CASSLAGVGPYEQYF.

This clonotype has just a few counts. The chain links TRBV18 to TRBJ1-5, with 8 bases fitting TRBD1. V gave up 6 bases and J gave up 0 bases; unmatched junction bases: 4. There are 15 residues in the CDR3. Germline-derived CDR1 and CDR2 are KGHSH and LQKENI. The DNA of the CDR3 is TGTGCCAGCTCGCTGGACAGGGCTAGCAATCAGCCCCAGCATTTT. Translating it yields CASSLDRASNQPQHF.

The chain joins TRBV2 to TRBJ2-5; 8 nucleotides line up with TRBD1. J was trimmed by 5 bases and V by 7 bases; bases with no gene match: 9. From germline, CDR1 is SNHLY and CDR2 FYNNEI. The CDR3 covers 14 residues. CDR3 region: CASTDRGRGETQYF. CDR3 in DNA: TGTGCCAGCACCGACAGGGGAAGGGGGGAGACCCAGTACTTC.

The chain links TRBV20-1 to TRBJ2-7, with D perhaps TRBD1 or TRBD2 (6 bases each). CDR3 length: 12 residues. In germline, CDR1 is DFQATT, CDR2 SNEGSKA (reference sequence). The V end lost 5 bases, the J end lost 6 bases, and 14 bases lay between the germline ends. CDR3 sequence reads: CSAPQGRSEQYF. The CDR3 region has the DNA TGCAGTGCTCCTCAGGGGAGGTCCGAGCAGTACTTC.

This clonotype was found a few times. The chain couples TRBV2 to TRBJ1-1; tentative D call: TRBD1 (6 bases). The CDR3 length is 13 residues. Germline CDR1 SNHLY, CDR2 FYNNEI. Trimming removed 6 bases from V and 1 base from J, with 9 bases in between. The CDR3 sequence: CASSNRENTEAFF. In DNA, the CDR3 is TGTGCCAGCAGCAACAGGGAGAACACTGAAGCTTTCTTT.

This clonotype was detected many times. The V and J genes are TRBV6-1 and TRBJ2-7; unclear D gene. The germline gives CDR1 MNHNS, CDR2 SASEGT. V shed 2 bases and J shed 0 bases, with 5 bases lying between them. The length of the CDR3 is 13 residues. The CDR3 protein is CASSERTSYEQYF. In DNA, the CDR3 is TGTGCCAGCAGTGAACGCACCTCCTACGAGCAGTACTTC.

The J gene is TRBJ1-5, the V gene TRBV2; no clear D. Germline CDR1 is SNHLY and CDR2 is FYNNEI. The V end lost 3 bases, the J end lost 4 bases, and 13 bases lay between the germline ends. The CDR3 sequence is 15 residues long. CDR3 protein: CASSEETLPNQPQHF. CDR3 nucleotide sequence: TGTGCCAGCAGTGAGGAAACTCTCCCTAATCAGCCCCAGCATTTT.

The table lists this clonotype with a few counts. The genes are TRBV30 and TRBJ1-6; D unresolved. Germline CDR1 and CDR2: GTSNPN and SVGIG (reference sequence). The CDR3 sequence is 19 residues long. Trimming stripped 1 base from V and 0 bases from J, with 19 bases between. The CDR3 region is CAWSAGLVTASSYNSPLHF. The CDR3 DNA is TGTGCCTGGAGTGCGGGGTTAGTGACGGCCAGCTCCTATAATTCACCCCTCCACTTT.

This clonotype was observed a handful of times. Here the CDR3 DNA reads TGTGCCAGCAGCTTAGAGGTGGAGCGGGACGAGCAGTACTTC. Amino acid sequence: CASSLEVERDEQYF. The chain recombines TRBV7-9 with TRBJ2-7; D may be TRBD2 (6 bases). V dropped 1 base and J dropped 5 bases, with 12 bases sitting between them. Germline loops: CDR1 SEHNR, CDR2 FQNEAQ (reference sequence). The CDR3 has 14 amino acids. Using reference TRBV7-9 and TRBJ2-7 for the parts outside the CDR3, the full variable domain is DTGVSQNPRHKITKRGQNVTFRCDPISEHNRLYWYRQTLGQGPEFLTYFQNEAQLEKSRLLSDRFSAERPKGSFSTLEIQRTEQGDSAMYLCASSLEVERDEQYFGPGTRLTVT.

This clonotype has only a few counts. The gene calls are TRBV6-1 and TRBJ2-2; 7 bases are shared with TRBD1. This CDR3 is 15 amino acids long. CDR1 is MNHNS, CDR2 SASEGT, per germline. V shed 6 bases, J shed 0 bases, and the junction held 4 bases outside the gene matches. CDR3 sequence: CASSPGQPNTGELFF. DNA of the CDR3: TGTGCCAGCAGCCCGGGACAGCCGAACACCGGGGAGCTGTTTTTT.

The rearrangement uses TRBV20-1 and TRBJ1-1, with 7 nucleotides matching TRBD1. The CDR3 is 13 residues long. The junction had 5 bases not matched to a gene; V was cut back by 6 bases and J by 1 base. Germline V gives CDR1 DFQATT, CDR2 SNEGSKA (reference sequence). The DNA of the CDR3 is TGCAGTGCCCACGGACAGGCGAACACTGAAGCTTTCTTT. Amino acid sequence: CSAHGQANTEAFF.

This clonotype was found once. DNA for the CDR3: TGTGCCAGCAGCCAGGCGTGGGGCACCGGGGAGCTGTTTTTT. Residues: CASSQAWGTGELFF. V usage is TRBV4-2 and J usage is TRBJ2-2, with no clear D. Per germline, CDR1 LGHNA and CDR2 YNFKEQ. The length of the CDR3 is 14 residues. V gave up 3 bases and J gave up 4 bases, with 9 bases separating them.

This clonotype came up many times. The CDR3 DNA is TGTGCCAGCAGGGAGGCTGGGCGGTCGAACACCGGGGAGCTGTTTTTT. It specifies CASREAGRSNTGELFF. This rearrangement joins TRBV12-3 or TRBV12-4 to TRBJ2-2, with a tentative D call TRBD2 (5 bases). This CDR3 spans 16 amino acids. Trimming shortened V by 6 bases and J by 0 bases, and 14 bases separated the two germline ends.

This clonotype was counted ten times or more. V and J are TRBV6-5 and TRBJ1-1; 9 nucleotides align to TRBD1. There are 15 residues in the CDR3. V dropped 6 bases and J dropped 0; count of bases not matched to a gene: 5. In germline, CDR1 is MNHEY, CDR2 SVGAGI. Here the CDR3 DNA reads TGTGCCAGCAGCTTGGGGACAGGGATGAACACTGAAGCTTTCTTT. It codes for CASSLGTGMNTEAFF.

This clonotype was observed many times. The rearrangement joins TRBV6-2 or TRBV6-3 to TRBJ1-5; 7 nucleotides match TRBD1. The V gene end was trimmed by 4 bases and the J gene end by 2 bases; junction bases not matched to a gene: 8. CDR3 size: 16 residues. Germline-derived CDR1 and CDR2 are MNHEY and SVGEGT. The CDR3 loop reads CASSSGQVGGNQPQHF. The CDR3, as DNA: TGTGCCAGCAGTTCCGGACAGGTCGGGGGCAATCAGCCCCAGCATTTT.

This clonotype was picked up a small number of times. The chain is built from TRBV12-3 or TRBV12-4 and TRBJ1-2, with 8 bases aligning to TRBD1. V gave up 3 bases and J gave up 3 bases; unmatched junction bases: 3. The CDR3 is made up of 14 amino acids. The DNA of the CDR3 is TGTGCCAGCAGTTTTTCGGACAGGGACTATGGCTACACCTTC. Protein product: CASSFSDRDYGYTF.

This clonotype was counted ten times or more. As DNA, the CDR3 is TGTGCCAGCTCACCCCCGGGGAGTGAGACCCAGTACTTC. It is translated as CASSPPGSETQYF. The genes are TRBV18 and TRBJ2-5; possible D gene TRBD2, 5 bases. Trimming removed 3 bases from V and 5 bases from J, with 10 bases in between. CDR1 KGHSH and CDR2 LQKENI come from the germline V gene. The CDR3 is 13 amino acids.

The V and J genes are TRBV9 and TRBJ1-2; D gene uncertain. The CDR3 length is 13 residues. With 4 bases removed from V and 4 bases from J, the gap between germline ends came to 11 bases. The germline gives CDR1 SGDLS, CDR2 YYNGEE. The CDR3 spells CASSLAGSYGYTF. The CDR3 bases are TGTGCCAGCAGCCTCGCGGGAAGCTATGGCTACACCTTC.

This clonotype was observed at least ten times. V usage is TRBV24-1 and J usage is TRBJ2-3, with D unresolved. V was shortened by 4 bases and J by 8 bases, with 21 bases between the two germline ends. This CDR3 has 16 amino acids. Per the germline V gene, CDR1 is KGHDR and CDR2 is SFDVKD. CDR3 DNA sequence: TGTGCCACCAGTGAGGGAACACAACCCCGGTCGGGTACGCAGTATTTT. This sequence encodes CATSEGTQPRSGTQYF.

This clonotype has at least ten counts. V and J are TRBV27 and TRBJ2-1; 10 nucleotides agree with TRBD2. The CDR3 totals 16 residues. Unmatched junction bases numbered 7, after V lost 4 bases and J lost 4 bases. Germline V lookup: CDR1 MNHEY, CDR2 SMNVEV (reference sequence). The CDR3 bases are TGTGCCAGCAGTTCGATAGCGGGAGGTAAATACAATGAGCAGTTCTTC. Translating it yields CASSSIAGGKYNEQFF.

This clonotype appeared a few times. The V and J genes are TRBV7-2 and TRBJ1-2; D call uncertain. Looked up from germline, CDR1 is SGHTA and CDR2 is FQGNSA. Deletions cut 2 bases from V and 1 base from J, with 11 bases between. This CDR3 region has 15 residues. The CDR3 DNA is TGTGCCAGCAGCTTAACGTCAGCCTATAACTATGGCTACACCTTC. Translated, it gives CASSLTSAYNYGYTF.

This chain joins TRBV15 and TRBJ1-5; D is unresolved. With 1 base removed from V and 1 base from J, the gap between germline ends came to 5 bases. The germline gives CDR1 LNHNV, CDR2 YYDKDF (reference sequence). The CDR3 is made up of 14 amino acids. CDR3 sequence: CATSRVASNQPQHF. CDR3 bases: TGTGCCACCAGCAGAGTGGCCAGCAATCAGCCCCAGCATTTT. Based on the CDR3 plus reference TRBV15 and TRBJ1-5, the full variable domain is DAMVIQNPRYQVTQFGKPVTLSCSQTLNHNVMYWYQQKSSQAPKLLFHYYDKDFNNEADTPDNFQSRRPNTSFCFLDIRSPGLGDTAMYLCATSRVASNQPQHFGDGTRLSIL.

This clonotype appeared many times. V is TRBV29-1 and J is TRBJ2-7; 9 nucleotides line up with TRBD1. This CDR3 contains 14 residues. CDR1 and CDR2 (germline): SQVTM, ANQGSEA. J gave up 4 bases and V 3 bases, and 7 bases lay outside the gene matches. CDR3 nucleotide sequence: TGCAGCGTTGAGATGGGACAGGGACGATACGAGCAGTACTTC. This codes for CSVEMGQGRYEQYF.

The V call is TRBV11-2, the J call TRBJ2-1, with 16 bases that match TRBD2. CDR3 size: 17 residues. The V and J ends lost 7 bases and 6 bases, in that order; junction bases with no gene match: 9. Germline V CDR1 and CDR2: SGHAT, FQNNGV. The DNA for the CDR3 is TGTGCCAGCACCGCCCCGGGGACTAGCGGGAGGGGCAATGAGCAGTTCTTC. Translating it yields CASTAPGTSGRGNEQFF.

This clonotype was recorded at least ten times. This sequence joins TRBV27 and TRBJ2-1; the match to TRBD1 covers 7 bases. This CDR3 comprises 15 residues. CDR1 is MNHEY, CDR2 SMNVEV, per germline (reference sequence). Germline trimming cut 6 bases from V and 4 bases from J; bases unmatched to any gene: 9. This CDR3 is CASRMTGSIYNEQFF. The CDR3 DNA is TGTGCCAGCAGAATGACAGGGTCGATATACAATGAGCAGTTCTTC.

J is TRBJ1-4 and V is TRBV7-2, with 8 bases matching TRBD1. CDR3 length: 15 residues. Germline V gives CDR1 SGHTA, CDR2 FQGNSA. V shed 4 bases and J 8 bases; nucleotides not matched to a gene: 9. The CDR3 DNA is TGTGCCAGCAGCTCCAGGACAGGGACCGGAGAAAAACTGTTTTTT. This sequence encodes CASSSRTGTGEKLFF.